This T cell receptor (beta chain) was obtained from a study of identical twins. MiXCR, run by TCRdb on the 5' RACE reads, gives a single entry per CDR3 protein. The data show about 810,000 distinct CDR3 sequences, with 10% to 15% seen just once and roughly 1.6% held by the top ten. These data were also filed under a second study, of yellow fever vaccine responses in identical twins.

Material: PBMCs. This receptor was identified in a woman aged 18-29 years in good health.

CDR3 DNA: TGTGCCAGCAGTACGGGGACAGTGCCGGGGTACGAGCAGTACTTC. Its translation: CASSTGTVPGYEQYF. The genes are TRBV27 and TRBJ2-7; 7 bases match TRBD1. This CDR3 is 15 amino acids long. Germline trimming cut 5 bases from V and 4 bases from J; bases unmatched to any gene: 11. Germline V gene lookup returns CDR1 MNHEY and CDR2 SMNVEV (reference sequence).